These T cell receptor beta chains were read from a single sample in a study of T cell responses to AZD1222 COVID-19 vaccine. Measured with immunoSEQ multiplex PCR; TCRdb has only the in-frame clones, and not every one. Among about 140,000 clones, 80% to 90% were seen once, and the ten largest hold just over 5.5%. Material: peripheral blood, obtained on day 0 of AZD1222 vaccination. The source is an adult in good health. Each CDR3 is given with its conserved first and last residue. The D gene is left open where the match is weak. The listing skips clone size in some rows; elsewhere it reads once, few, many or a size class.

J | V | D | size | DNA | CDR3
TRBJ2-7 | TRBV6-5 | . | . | TGTGCCACGTGGGGACGCGAACACGAGCAGTACTTC | CATWGREHEQYF
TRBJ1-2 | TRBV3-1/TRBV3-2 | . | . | TGTGCCAGCAGCCCTCGCTGGGAACCAAGCCACTATGGCTACACCTTC | CASSPRWEPSHYGYTF
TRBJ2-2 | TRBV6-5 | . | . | TGTGCCAGCACCCGACGCTCTAACACCGGGGAGCTGTTTTTT | CASTRRSNTGELFF
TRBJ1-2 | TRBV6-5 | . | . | TGTGCCAGCAGTTCACAGGCCCAGCCTGCGGGTGGCTACACCTTC | CASSSQAQPAGGYTF
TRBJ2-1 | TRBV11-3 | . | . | TGTGCCAGCAGCTTATTGGATGAGCAGTTCTTC | CASSLLDEQFF
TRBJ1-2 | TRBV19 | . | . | TGTGCCAGTAGCATAAGCCAGGGTTCTAACTATGGCTACACCTTC | CASSISQGSNYGYTF
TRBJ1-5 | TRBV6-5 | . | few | TGTGCCAGCAGGCAGGCAGGGGCTGACAATCAGCCCCAGCATTTT | CASRQAGADNQPQHF
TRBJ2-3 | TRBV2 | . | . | TGTGCCAGCAGTAAGTCCTTCAGCACAGATACGCAGTATTTT | CASSKSFSTDTQYF
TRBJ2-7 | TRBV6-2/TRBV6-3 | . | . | TGTGCCAGCAGTTACTCAGGAGGCCTCTACGAGCAGTACTTC | CASSYSGGLYEQYF
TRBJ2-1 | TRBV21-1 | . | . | TGTGCCAGCAGCAAAGAACCCCGACGATGTAATGAGCAGTTCTTC | CASSKEPRRCNEQFF
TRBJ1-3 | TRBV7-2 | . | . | TGTGCCAGCAGCCCTCAGGGAGGAAACACCATATATTTT | CASSPQGGNTIYF
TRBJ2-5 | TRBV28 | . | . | TGTGCCAGCAGTACCGGAGGGGGTGCTGGAGAGACCCAGTACTTC | CASSTGGGAGETQYF
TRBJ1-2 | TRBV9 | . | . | TGTGCCAGCAGCGTAGAGGACAGACCTACAGGCTACACCTTC | CASSVEDRPTGYTF
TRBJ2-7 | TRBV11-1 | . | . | TGTGCCAGCAGCGAAGTCGGTTCCTACGAGCAGTACTTC | CASSEVGSYEQYF
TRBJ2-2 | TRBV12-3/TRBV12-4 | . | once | TGTGCCAGCAGTGAAACAGAGACCGGGGAGCTGTTTTTT | CASSETETGELFF
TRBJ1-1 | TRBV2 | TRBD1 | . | TGTGCCAGCAGTGGGGACAGGGTTTCAGTCACTGAAGCTTTCTTT | CASSGDRVSVTEAFF
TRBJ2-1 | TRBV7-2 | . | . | TGTGCCAGCAGCTTAACCGGGACGGCTCACAATGAGCAGTTCTTC | CASSLTGTAHNEQFF
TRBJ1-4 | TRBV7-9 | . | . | TGTGCCAGCAGCTTAGCGTCGACAGCTAGAGGTGAAAAACTGTTTTTT | CASSLASTARGEKLFF
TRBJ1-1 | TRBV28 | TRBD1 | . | TGTGCCAGCAGTTCGGACAGGGAGAACACTGAAGCTTTCTTT | CASSSDRENTEAFF
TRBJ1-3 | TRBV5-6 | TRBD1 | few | TGTGCCAGCAGCTTCAGGGGGCGAATCGGAAACACCATATATTTT | CASSFRGRIGNTIYF
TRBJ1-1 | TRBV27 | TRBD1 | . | TGTGCCAGCAGTTTATCGGGGACAGGGCAGAACACTGAAGCTTTCTTT | CASSLSGTGQNTEAFF
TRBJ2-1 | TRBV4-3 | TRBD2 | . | TGCGCCAGCAGCGCCCGGACAGGGGAGGGTCTAGCGGGAGGAGAATCCTACAATGAGCAGTTCTTC | CASSARTGEGLAGGESYNEQFF
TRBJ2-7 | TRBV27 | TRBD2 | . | TGTGCCAGCAGTCTAGCGGGAAGAACCTACGAGCAGTACTTC | CASSLAGRTYEQYF
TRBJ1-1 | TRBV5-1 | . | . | TGCGCCAGCAGCTTGTTGCTTGTAGGATATAACACTGAAGCTTTCTTT | CASSLLLVGYNTEAFF